These T cell receptor beta chains were read from a single sample in a study of control samples from healthy donors and cancer patients. Assay used: immunoSEQ multiplex PCR; TCRdb lists only in-frame clones, some missing. This table holds 160,000 or so clones, over 90% found once. Specimen: blood. The source of these receptors is a man aged 45-65 years in good health. The CDR3 runs from the conserved cysteine through the conserved F or W. The D gene is left open where the match is weak. The listing skips clone size in some rows; elsewhere it reads once, few, many or a size class.

j_call v_call d_call clone_size cdr3_nt cdr3_aa
TRBJ1-5 TRBV6-5 - - TGTGCCAGCATCCCAGGGGCGTCGGGTCAGCCCCAGCATTTT CASIPGASGQPQHF
TRBJ2-7 TRBV27 - - TGTGCCAGCATCCCAAAGATTACCCTAACCTACGAGCAGTACTTC CASIPKITLTYEQYF
TRBJ2-1 TRBV27 TRBD2 - TGTGCCAGCAGTTTACCCCTAGCGGGAGGGGTTGGCAATGAGCAGTTCTTC CASSLPLAGGVGNEQFF
TRBJ1-2 TRBV28 - - TGTGCCAGCTTAAGACAGGACTATGGCTACACCTTC CASLRQDYGYTF
TRBJ2-4 TRBV3-1/TRBV3-2 TRBD2 - TGTGCCAGCAGCCAATTGGGACTAGCGGGCACCAAAAACATTCAGTACTTC CASSQLGLAGTKNIQYF
TRBJ2-3 TRBV29-1 TRBD2 - TGCAGCCTGAGCGAACTAGCGGGAACAGATACGCAGTATTTT CSLSELAGTDTQYF
TRBJ1-1 TRBV11-3 TRBD1 - TGTGCCAGCAGCCTCGGACAGGGGCTAATGAACACTGAAGCTTTCTTT CASSLGQGLMNTEAFF
TRBJ1-6 TRBV10-3 - - TGTGCCATCAGTCGGTCAGGGGTTACAAATAATTCACCCCTCCACTTT CAISRSGVTNNSPLHF
TRBJ1-3 TRBV9 - - TGTGCCAGCAGCCCCCGGGGAGCCTACTCTGGAAACACCATATATTTT CASSPRGAYSGNTIYF
TRBJ2-5 TRBV6-2/TRBV6-3 - - TGTGCCAGCAGTTCACTGAAAAAAGAGACCCAGTACTTC CASSSLKKETQYF
TRBJ2-7 TRBV5-1 TRBD1 - TGCGCCAGCAGCTTGCCAGGGGGCTCCTACGAGCAGTACTTC CASSLPGGSYEQYF
TRBJ2-2 TRBV4-2 TRBD2 - TGTGCCAGCAGCCCTAGCGGGAGGGCCGACACCGGGGAGCTGTTTTTT CASSPSGRADTGELFF
TRBJ2-1 TRBV5-4 TRBD2 - TGTGCCAGCAGCCTGACTAGCGCAAGCTACAATGAGCAGTTCTTC CASSLTSASYNEQFF
TRBJ1-4 TRBV5-1 - - TGCGCCAGCAGCCTTAACAGGTTGGCTAATGAAAAACTGTTTTTT CASSLNRLANEKLFF
TRBJ2-2 TRBV5-1 - once TGCGCCAGCGCTACTAGACCCACCGGGGAGCTGTTTTTT CASATRPTGELFF
TRBJ2-5 TRBV5-1 TRBD1 once TGCGCCAGCAGCCCGGGACAGGGTAGTGAGACCCAGTACTTC CASSPGQGSETQYF
TRBJ2-1 TRBV14 TRBD2 - TGTGCCAGCAGCCGCTTCCTAGCGGGAGGGGGAAATGAGCAGTTCTTC CASSRFLAGGGNEQFF
TRBJ1-2 TRBV5-1 - once TGCGCCAGCAGCTTGGGAGACAAAAACTATGGCTACACCTTC CASSLGDKNYGYTF
TRBJ2-3 TRBV5-1 - - TGCGCCAGCAGCAATTACAGGGATACAGATACGCAGTATTTT CASSNYRDTDTQYF
TRBJ1-4 TRBV5-5 - - TGTGCCAGCAGCTTGGCGGCTAATGAAAAACTGTTTTTT CASSLAANEKLFF
TRBJ1-3 TRBV5-6 - - TGTGCCAGCACCACCCGGTGGGGGGCAGGAAACACCATATATTTT CASTTRWGAGNTIYF
TRBJ2-5 TRBV10-3 - - TGTGCCATCAGCGTTAAAGAGACCCAGTACTTC CAISVKETQYF
TRBJ2-2 TRBV18 - - TGTGCCAGCTCACCGAGATTCGAACCGAACACCGGGGAGCTGTTTTTT CASSPRFEPNTGELFF
TRBJ2-2 TRBV3-1/TRBV3-2 - - TGTGCCAGCAGCCGGGTCTCAGGGCGCACCGGGGAGCTGTTTTTT CASSRVSGRTGELFF
TRBJ2-1 TRBV10-1 TRBD2 once TGCGCCAGCAGTCTTAGCGGGAGTGCCTACAATGAGCAGTTCTTC CASSLSGSAYNEQFF
TRBJ2-6 TRBV19 - - TGTGCCAGTGGTGAAACTGGGGCCAACGTCCTGACTTTC CASGETGANVLTF
TRBJ1-6 TRBV18 - - TGTGCCAGCTCGCCAGGGGAACGGAATTCACCCCTCCACTTT CASSPGERNSPLHF
TRBJ2-2 TRBV7-9 - - TGTGCCAGCGGGGGATCGGATAACACCGGGGAGCTGTTTTTT CASGGSDNTGELFF
TRBJ2-1 TRBV11-2 TRBD2 - TGTGCCAGCAGCTTAATGGCGGGAGGGGGGGAGCAGTTCTTC CASSLMAGGGEQFF
TRBJ1-2 TRBV5-1 - once TGCGCCAGCAGAAGGAGTTCTAACTATGGCTACACCTTC CASRRSSNYGYTF
TRBJ1-1 TRBV5-1 - once TGCGCCAGCAGTTTTACCGGGACACGAAACACTGAAGCTTTCTTT CASSFTGTRNTEAFF
TRBJ2-7 TRBV5-1 - - TGCGCCAGCAGCCATACAGCGGCGAATCTCTACGAGCAGTACTTC CASSHTAANLYEQYF
TRBJ2-7 TRBV2 TRBD1 - TGTGCCAGCAGTGGGGACAGCTACGAGCAGTACTTC CASSGDSYEQYF
TRBJ1-1 TRBV9 - - TGTGCCAGCAGCGTACGGTCCGGGAAGGGCACTGAAGCTTTCTTT CASSVRSGKGTEAFF
TRBJ2-1 TRBV5-1 TRBD2 once TGCGCCAGCAGCCTCGGAGCGGGAGGGCCGGTTACTGAGCAGTTCTTC CASSLGAGGPVTEQFF
TRBJ1-5 TRBV28 - once TGTGCCAGCAGTTTAGCCGCTAATCAGCCCCAGCATTTT CASSLAANQPQHF
TRBJ2-2 TRBV2 - - TGTGCCAGCAGAGCGACAACGAACACCGGGGAGCTGTTTTTT CASRATTNTGELFF
TRBJ2-2 TRBV5-4 TRBD2 - TGTGCCAGCAGCTTGCCTAGCGGGAAGGTCGGGGAGCTGTTTTTT CASSLPSGKVGELFF
TRBJ1-5 TRBV28 - once TGTGCCAGCAGTTTGTGGGCAGGCAGCCAGGGTCAGCCCCAGCATTTT CASSLWAGSQGQPQHF
TRBJ1-1 TRBV18 - - TGTGCCAGCTCACCACAAGTAGGGCGGGCTGGCACTGAAGCTTTCTTT CASSPQVGRAGTEAFF
TRBJ2-4 TRBV19 - - TGTGCCAGCGAGGGGCAATCGAGAAACATTCAGTACTTC CASEGQSRNIQYF
TRBJ1-4 TRBV27 - - TGTGCCAGCAGTTTATTCCCCACGGGTCCCACGTTTACTAATGAAAAACTGTTTTTT CASSLFPTGPTFTNEKLFF